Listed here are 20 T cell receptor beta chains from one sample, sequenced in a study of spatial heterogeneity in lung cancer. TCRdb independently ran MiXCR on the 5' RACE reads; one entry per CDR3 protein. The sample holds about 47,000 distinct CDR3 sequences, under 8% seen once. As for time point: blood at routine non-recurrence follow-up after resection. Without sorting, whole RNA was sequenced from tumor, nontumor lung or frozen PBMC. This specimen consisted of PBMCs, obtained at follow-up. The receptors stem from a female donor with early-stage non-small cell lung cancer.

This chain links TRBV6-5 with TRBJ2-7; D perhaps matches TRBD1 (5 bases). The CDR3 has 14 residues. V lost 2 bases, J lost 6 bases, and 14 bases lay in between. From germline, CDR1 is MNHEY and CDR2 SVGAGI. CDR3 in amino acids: CASSYVDNQGEQYF. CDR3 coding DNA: TGTGCCAGCAGTTACGTGGACAATCAGGGCGAGCAGTACTTC.

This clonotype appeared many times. CDR3 sequence reads: CASSLGGSTNEKLFF. The CDR3 DNA reads as TGTGCCAGCAGCTTAGGTGGATCAACTAATGAAAAACTGTTTTTT. V is TRBV7-6 and J is TRBJ1-4; the D is unclear. There are 15 residues in the CDR3. Between the trimmed V and J ends, which lost 1 base and 0 bases, there was a span of 6 bases. From germline, CDR1 is SGHVS and CDR2 FNYEAQ.

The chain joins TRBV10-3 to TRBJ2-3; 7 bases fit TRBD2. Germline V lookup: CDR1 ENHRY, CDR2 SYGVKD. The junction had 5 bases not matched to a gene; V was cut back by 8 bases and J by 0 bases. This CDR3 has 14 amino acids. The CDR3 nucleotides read TGTGCCATCGGAGTCGGGGGGAGCACAGATACGCAGTATTTT. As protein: CAIGVGGSTDTQYF.

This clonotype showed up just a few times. The CDR3 sequence is CSARGQRYAGGISSYEQYF. The DNA of the CDR3 is TGCAGTGCTAGAGGACAGAGGTATGCCGGGGGGATTAGCTCCTACGAGCAGTACTTC. The chain combines TRBV20-1 with TRBJ2-7, with 7 bases matching TRBD2. The germline CDR1 and CDR2 sequences are DFQATT and SNEGSKA (reference sequence). V lost 1 base and J lost 0; bases outside the gene matches: 18. This CDR3 contains 19 residues.

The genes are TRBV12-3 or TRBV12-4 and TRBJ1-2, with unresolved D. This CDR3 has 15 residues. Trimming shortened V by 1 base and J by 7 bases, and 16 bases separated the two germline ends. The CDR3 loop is CASSLVRPPGRGYTF. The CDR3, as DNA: TGTGCCAGCAGTTTAGTACGCCCCCCTGGCCGTGGCTACACCTTC.

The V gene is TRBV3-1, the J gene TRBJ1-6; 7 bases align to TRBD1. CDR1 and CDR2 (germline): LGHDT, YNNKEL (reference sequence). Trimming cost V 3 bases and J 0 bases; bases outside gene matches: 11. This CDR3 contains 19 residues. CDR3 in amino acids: CASSHPSPGQSSYNSPLHF. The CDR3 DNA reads TGTGCCAGCAGCCACCCGAGTCCGGGACAGAGCTCCTATAATTCACCCCTCCACTTT.

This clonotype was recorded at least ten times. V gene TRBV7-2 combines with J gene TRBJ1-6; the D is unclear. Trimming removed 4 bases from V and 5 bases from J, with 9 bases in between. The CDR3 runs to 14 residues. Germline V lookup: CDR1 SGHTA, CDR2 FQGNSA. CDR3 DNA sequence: TGTGCCAGCAGCTCAAGTGGGAATAATTCACCCCTCCACTTT. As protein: CASSSSGNNSPLHF.

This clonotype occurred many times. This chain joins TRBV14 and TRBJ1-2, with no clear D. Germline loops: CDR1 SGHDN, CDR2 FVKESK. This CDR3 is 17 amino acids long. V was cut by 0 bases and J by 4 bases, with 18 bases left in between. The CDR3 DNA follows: TGTGCCAGCAGCCAAGAATTCCCCCCGGGCCGGGGCTATGGCTACACCTTC. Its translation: CASSQEFPPGRGYGYTF.

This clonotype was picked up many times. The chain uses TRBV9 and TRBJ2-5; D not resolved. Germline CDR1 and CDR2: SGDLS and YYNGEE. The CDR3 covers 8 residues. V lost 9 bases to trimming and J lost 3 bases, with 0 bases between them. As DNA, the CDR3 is TGTGCCAAAGAGACCCAGTACTTC. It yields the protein CAKETQYF.

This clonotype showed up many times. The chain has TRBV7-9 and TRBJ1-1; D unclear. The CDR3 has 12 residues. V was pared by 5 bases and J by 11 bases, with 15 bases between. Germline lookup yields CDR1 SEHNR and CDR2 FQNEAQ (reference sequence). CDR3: CASSRSGALAFF. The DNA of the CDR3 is TGTGCCAGCAGCCGGTCGGGTGCGTTGGCTTTCTTT.

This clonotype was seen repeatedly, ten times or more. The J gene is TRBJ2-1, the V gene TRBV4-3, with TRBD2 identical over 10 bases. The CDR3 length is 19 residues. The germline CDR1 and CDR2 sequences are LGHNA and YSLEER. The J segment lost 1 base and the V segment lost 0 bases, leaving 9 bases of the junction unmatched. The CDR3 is CASSQDYSGGSGSYNEQFF. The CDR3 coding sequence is TGCGCCAGCAGCCAAGATTATAGCGGGGGGTCTGGATCCTACAATGAGCAGTTCTTC.

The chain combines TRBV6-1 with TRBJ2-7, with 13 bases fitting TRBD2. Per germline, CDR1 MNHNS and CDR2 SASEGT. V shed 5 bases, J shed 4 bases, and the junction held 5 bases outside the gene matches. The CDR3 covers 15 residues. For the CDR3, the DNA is TGTGCCAGCAGTCCCGGACTAGCGGGGGCGTACGAGCAGTACTTC. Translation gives CASSPGLAGAYEQYF.

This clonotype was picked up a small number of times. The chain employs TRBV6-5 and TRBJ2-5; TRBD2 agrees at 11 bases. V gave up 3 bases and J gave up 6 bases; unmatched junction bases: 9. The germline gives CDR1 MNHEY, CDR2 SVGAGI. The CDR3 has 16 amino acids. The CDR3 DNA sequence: TGTGCCAGCAGTTATGAAGAGCTAGCGGGGGGAAAGACCCAGTACTTC. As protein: CASSYEELAGGKTQYF.

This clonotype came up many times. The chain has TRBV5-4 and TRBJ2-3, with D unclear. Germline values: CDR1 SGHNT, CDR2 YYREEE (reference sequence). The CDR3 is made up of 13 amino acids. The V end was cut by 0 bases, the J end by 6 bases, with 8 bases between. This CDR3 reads CASSLGKGDTQYF. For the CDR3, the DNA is TGTGCCAGCAGCTTGGGAAAAGGGGATACGCAGTATTTT. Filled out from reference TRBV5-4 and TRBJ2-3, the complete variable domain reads ETGVTQSPTHLIKTRGQQVTLRCSSQSGHNTVSWYQQALGQGPQFIFQYYREEENGRGNFPPRFSGLQFPNYSSELNVNALELDDSALYLCASSLGKGDTQYFGPGTRLTVL.

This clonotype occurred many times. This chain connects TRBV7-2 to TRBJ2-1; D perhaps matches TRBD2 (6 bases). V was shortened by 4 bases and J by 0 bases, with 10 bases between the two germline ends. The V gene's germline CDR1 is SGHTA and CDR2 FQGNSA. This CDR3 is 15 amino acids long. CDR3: CASSSAGPSYNEQFF. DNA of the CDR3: TGTGCCAGCAGCTCGGCGGGGCCCTCCTACAATGAGCAGTTCTTC. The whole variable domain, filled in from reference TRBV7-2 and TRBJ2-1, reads GAGVSQSPSNKVTEKGKDVELRCDPISGHTALYWYRQSLGQGLEFLIYFQGNSAPDKSGLPSDRFSAERTGGSVSTLTIQRTQQEDSAVYLCASSSAGPSYNEQFFGPGTRLTVL.

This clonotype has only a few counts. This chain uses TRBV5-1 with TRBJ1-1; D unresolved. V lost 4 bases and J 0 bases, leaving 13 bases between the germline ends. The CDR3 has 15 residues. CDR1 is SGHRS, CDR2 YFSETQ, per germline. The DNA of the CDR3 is TGCGCCAGCAGCACGACGGCTTATATGAACACTGAAGCTTTCTTT. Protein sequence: CASSTTAYMNTEAFF.

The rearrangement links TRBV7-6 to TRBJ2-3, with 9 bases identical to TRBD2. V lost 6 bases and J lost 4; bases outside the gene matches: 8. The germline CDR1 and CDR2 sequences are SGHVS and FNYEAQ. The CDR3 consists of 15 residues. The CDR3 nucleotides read TGTGCCAGCAGTCGCGGGGGGGCCGAGGCAGATACGCAGTATTTT. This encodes CASSRGGAEADTQYF.

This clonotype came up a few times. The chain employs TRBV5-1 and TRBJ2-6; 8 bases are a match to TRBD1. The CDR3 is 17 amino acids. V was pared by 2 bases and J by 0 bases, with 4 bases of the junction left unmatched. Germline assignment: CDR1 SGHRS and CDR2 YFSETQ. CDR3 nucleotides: TGCGCCAGCAGCTTACCAGGGGGCAGCTCTGGGGCCAACGTCCTGACTTTC. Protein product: CASSLPGGSSGANVLTF.

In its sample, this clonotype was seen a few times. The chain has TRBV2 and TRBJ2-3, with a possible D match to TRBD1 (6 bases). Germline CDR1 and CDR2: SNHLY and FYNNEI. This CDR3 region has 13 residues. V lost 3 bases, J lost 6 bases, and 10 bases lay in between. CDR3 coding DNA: TGTGCCAGCAGTGAGGTACAGGGTGATACGCAGTATTTT. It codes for CASSEVQGDTQYF.

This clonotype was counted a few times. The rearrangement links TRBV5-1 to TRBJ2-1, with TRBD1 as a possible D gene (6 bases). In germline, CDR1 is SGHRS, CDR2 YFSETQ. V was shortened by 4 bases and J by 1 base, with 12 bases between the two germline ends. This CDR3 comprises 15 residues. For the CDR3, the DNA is TGCGCCAGCAGCGCACAGGGCGAGTCCTACAATGAGCAGTTCTTC. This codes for CASSAQGESYNEQFF.